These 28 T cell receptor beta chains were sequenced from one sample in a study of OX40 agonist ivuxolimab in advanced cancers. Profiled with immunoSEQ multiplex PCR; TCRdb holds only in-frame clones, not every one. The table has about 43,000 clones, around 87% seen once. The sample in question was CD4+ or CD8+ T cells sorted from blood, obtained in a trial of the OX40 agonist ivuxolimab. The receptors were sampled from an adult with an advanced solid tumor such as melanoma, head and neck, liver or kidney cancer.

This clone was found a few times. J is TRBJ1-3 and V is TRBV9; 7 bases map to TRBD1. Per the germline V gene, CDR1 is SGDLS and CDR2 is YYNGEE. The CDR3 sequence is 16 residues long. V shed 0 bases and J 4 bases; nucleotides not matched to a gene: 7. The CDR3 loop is CASSVAEGAGGNTIYF. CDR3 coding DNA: TGTGCCAGCAGCGTAGCGGAGGGGGCCGGAGGAAACACCATATATTTT.

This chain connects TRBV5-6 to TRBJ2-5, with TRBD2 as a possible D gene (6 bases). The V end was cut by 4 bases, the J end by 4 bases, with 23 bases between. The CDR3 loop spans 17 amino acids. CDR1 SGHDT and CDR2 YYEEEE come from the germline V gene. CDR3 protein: CASSLGFTGEAIETQYF. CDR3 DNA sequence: TGTGCCAGCAGCCTGGGATTCACCGGGGAGGCGATAGAGACCCAGTACTTC.

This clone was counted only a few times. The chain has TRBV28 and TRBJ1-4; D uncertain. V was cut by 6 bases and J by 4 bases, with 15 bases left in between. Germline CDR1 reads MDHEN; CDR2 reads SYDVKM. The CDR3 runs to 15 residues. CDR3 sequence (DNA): TGTGCCAGCAGCCAAACTAAACAGTATAATGAAAAACTGTTTTTT. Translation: CASSQTKQYNEKLFF.

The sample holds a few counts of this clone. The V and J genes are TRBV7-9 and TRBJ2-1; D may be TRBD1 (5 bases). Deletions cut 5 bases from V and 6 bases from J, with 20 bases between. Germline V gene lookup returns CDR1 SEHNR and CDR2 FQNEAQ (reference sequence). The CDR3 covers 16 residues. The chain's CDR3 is CASSTRSGLLGNEQFF. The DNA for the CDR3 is TGTGCCAGCAGCACGAGGTCAGGGTTGTTGGGCAATGAGCAGTTCTTC.

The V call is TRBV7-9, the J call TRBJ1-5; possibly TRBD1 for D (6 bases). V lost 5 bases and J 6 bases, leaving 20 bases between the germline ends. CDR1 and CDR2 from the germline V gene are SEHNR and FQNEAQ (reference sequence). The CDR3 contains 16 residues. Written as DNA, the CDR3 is TGTGCCAGCAGCGACCCGGCGAGAAGGGGGAGTCAGCCCCAGCATTTT. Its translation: CASSDPARRGSQPQHF.

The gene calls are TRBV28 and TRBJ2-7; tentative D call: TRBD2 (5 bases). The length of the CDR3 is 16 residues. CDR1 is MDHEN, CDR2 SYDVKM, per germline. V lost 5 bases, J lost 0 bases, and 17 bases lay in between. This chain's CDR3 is CASSAMEVSTSYEQYF. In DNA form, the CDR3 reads TGTGCCAGCAGTGCCATGGAGGTATCTACCTCCTACGAGCAGTACTTC.

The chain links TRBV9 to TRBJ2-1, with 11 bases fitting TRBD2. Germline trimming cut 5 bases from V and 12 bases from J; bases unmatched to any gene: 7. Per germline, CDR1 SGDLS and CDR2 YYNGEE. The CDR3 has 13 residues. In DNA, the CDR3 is TGTGCCAGCAGTACCCTAGCGGGGGGCAGGCAGTTCTTC. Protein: CASSTLAGGRQFF.

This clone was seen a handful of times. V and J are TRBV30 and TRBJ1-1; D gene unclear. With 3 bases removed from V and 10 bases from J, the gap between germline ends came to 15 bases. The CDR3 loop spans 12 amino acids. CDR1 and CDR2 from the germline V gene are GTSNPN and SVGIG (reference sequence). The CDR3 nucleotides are TGTGCCTGGAGCTCACAGACACCCGGAGCTTTCTTT. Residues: CAWSSQTPGAFF.

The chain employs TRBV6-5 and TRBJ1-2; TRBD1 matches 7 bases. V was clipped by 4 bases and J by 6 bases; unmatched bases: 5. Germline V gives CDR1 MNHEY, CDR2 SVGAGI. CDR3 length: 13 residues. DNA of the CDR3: TGTGCCAGCAGTTCTGACAGGGTCCATGGCTACACCTTC. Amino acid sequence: CASSSDRVHGYTF.

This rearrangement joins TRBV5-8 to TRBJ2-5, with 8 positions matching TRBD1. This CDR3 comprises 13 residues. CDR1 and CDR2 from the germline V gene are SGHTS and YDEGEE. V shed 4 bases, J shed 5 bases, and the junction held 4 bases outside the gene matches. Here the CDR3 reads CASSPDRVETQYF. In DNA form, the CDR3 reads TGTGCCAGCAGCCCGGACAGGGTGGAGACCCAGTACTTC.

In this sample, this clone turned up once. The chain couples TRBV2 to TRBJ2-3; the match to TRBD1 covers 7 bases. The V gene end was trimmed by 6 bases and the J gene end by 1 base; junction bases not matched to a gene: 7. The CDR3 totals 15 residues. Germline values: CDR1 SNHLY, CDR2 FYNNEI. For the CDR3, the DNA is TGTGCCAGCAGACAGGGGTGGTCCGGCACAGATACGCAGTATTTT. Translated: CASRQGWSGTDTQYF.

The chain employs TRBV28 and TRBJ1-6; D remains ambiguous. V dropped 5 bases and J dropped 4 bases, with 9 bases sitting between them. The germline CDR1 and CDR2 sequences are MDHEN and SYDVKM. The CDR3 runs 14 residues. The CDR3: CASSRASYNSPLHF. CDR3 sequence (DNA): TGTGCCAGCAGTCGGGCCAGTTATAATTCACCCCTCCACTTT.

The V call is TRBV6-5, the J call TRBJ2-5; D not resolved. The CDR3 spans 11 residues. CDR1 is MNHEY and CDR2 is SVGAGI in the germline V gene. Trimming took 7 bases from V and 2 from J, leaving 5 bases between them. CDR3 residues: CASKLQETQYF. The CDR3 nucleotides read TGTGCCAGCAAACTTCAAGAGACCCAGTACTTC.

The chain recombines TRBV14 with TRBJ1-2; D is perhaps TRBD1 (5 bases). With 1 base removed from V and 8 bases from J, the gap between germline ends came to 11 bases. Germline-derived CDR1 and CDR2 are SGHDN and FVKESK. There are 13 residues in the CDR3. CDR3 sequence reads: CASSQAGFQGYTF. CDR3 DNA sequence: TGTGCCAGCAGCCAAGCAGGGTTCCAGGGCTACACCTTC.

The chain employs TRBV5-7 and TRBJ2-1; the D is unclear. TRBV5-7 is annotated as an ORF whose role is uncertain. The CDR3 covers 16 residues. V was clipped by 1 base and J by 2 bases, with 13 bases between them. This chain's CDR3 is CASSLFVGGAYNEQFF. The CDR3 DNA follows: TGTGCCAGCAGCTTGTTCGTCGGTGGGGCCTACAATGAGCAGTTCTTC.

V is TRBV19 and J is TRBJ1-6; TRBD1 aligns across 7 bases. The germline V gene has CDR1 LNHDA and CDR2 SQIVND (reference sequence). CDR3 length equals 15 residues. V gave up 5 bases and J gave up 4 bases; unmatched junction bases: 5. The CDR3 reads CASSGGRGYNSPLHF. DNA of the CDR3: TGTGCCAGTAGTGGTGGCAGGGGGTATAATTCACCCCTCCACTTT. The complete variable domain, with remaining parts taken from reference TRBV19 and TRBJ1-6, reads DGGITQSPKYLFRKEGQNVTLSCEQNLNHDAMYWYRQDPGQGLRLIYYSQIVNDFQKGDIAEGYSVSREKKESFPLTVTSAQKNPTAFYLCASSGGRGYNSPLHFGNGTRLTVT.

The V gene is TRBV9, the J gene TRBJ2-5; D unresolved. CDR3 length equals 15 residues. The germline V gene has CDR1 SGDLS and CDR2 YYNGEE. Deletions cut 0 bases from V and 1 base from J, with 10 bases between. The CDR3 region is CASSVGTAFQETQYF. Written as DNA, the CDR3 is TGTGCCAGCAGCGTAGGAACAGCGTTCCAAGAGACCCAGTACTTC. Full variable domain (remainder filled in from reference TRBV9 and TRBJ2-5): DSGVTQTPKHLITATGQRVTLRCSPRSGDLSVYWYQQSLDQGLQFLIQYYNGEERAKGNILERFSAQQFPDLHSELNLSSLELGDSALYFCASSVGTAFQETQYFGPGTRLLVL.

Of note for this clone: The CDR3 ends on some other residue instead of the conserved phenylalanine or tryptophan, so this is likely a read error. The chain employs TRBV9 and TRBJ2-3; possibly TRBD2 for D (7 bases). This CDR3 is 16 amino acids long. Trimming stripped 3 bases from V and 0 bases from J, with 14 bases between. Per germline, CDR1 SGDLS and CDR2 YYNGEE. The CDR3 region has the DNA TGTGCCAGCAGCGCCCGGGGGGCAGGGAGCACAGATACGCAGTATCTT. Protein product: CASSARGAGSTDTQYL.

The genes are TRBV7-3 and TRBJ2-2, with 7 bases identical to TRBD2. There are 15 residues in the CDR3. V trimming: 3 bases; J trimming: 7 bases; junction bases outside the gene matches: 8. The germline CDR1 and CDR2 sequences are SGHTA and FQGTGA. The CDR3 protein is CASSFLGGSGGELFF. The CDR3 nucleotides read TGTGCCAGCAGCTTTTTGGGAGGGTCCGGCGGGGAGCTGTTTTTT.

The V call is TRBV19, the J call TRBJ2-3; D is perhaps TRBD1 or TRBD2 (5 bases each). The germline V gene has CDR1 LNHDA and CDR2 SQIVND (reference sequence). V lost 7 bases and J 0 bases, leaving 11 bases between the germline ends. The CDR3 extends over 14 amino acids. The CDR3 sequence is CASNEGPSTDTQYF. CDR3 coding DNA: TGTGCCAGTAATGAGGGGCCTAGCACAGATACGCAGTATTTT.

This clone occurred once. This CDR3 is CASSVAGTSGYEQYF. CDR3 in DNA: TGTGCCAGCAGCGTAGCAGGTACTAGCGGCTACGAGCAGTACTTC. The chain is built from TRBV9 and TRBJ2-7; the match to TRBD2 covers 8 bases. The length of the CDR3 is 15 residues. Germline CDR1 and CDR2: SGDLS and YYNGEE. V shed 0 bases and J 3 bases; nucleotides not matched to a gene: 5.

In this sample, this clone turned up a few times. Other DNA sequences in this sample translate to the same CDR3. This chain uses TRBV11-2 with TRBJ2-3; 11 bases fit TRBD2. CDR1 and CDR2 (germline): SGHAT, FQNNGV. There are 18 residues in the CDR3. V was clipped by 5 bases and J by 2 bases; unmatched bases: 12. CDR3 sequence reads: CASSPGTSGATFTDTQYF. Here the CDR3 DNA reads TGTGCCAGCAGCCCCGGGACTAGCGGAGCAACGTTCACAGATACGCAGTATTTT.

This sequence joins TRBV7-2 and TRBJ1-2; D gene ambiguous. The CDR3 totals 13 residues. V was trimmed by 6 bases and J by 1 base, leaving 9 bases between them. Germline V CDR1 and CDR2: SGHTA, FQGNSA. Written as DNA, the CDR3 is TGTGCCAGCAGTTTCACAATTAACTATGGCTACACCTTC. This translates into CASSFTINYGYTF.

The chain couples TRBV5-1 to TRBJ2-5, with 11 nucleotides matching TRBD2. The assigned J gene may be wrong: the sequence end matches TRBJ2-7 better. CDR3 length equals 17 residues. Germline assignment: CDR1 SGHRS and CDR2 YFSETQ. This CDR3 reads CASSSRPTSGRIYEQYF. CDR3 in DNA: TGCGCCAGCAGTTCTCGCCCTACTAGCGGGAGAATCTACGAGCAGTACTTC.

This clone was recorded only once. DNA for the CDR3: TGTGCCATCAGTGAGGGCGAGAGCTCCTACAATGAGCAGTTCTTC. Its translation: CAISEGESSYNEQFF. This chain links TRBV10-3 with TRBJ2-1; D ambiguous. CDR1 is ENHRY and CDR2 is SYGVKD in the germline V gene. CDR3 size: 15 residues. Trimming shortened V by 2 bases and J by 0 bases, and 8 bases separated the two germline ends.

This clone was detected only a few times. The CDR3 sequence: CAWGLGETQYF. CDR3 nucleotide sequence: TGTGCCTGGGGACTGGGAGAGACCCAGTACTTC. The rearrangement uses TRBV30 and TRBJ2-5; D is perhaps TRBD2 (5 bases). The V and J ends lost 5 bases and 4 bases respectively, with 8 bases between them. Germline V gene lookup returns CDR1 GTSNPN and CDR2 SVGIG (reference sequence). The CDR3 spans 11 residues.

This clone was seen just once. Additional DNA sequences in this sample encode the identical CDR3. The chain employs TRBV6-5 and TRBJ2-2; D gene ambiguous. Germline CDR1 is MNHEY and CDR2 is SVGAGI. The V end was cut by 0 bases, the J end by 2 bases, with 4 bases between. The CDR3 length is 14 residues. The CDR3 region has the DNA TGTGCCAGCAGTTACTCAGGAAACACCGGGGAGCTGTTTTTT. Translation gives CASSYSGNTGELFF.

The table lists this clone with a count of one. The chain's CDR3 is CASNSGSETQYF. The CDR3 nucleotides are TGTGCCAGCAACTCGGGTTCAGAGACCCAGTACTTC. The chain recombines TRBV28 with TRBJ2-5, with D hard to call. V lost 7 bases to trimming and J lost 4 bases, with 10 bases between them. Germline CDR1 and CDR2: MDHEN and SYDVKM. This CDR3 has 12 residues.